The clone carrying this T cell receptor (beta chain) was observed once. Its antigen is undetermined. This sample stems from a study of cytomegalovirus exposure and HLA in healthy donors. CDR1 is SNHLY, CDR2 FYNNEI, per germline. The CDR3 is made up of 20 amino acids. The V and J ends lost 10 bases and 4 bases, in that order; junction bases with no gene match: 26. PCR amplification relied on 60 Vbeta primers (plus 13 Jbeta primers). TCRdb keeps only in-frame clones here, not all; method: immunoSEQ multiplex PCR. This sample has 210,000 or so clones; around 80% occur once, and the top ten carry about 0.47%. Study-level findings and limits: In a later analysis, across HLA loci, associated TCR counts were highest for DRB1, lowest for HLA-C. Most TCR sequences were seen very rarely across donors, but some public TCRs occurred in many. As was reported, the classifier diagnosed cytomegalovirus status with high specificity and sensitivity.

The sequence came from a boy younger than 18 in good health and CMV-seronegative. Sequenced material: PBMCs. The chain has TRBV2 and TRBJ1-4, with 8 positions matching TRBD1. This CDR3 is CATTTPRMTTDRGDNEKLFF. In DNA form, the CDR3 reads TGTGCCACCACCACCCCGCGAATGACAACAGACAGGGGCGATAATGAAAAACTGTTTTTT.